This T cell receptor beta chain stems from a study of blood T cell repertoires in COVID-19. Looking at the study overall: Specimens from acute and convalescent COVID-19 originated in the United States, Italy and Spain. T cells, B-cell-depleted T cells, or PBMCs provided the cDNA or gDNA that served as material.

V trimming: 6 bases; J trimming: 5 bases; junction bases outside the gene matches: 15. This CDR3 comprises 18 residues. Germline CDR1 and CDR2: SNHLY and FYNNEI. In the authors' workflow: Amplifying reference gene primers gave estimates of nucleated cell counts. TCRdb keeps only in-frame clones here, not all; method: immunoSEQ multiplex PCR. V, J and clone size reflect that table, while D and trimming were determined from the DNA. Of about 26,000 clones listed, about 90% are singletons. The chain links TRBV2 to TRBJ2-5; TRBD2 matches 13 bases. This receptor was identified in a human donor in a cohort sampled during active COVID-19. Material: peripheral blood. The CDR3 is CASSGGGLAGVLPETQYF. CDR3 DNA: TGTGCCAGCAGCGGGGGAGGACTAGCGGGAGTTTTGCCGGAGACCCAGTACTTC.